The T cell receptor (beta chain) described here comes from a study of blood T cell repertoires in COVID-19. Looking at the study overall: The study drew acute and convalescent COVID-19 samples from the United States, Italy and Spain. PBMCs, B-cell-depleted T cells, or T cells were the source of the cDNA or gDNA that made up the material.

Original data processing: From reference gene primer amplification, estimates of nucleated cell counts were derived. Data came from immunoSEQ multiplex PCR; TCRdb stores just in-frame clones and leaves some out. The DNA was the basis for D and trimming; V, J and clone size are from that table. In the table there are about 68,000 clones, roughly 79% of which are singletons. This clonotype was sampled from an older woman with acute or convalescent COVID-19. Sequenced: peripheral blood.

The CDR3 nucleotides are TGTGCCAGCAGCTTAGGACTAGCGACGCACAATGAGCAGTTCTTC. Amino acid sequence: CASSLGLATHNEQFF. The V call is TRBV13, the J call TRBJ2-1, with 7 positions matching TRBD2. The junction had 4 bases not matched to a gene; V was cut back by 0 bases and J by 5 bases. The V gene's germline CDR1 is PRHDT and CDR2 FYEKMQ (reference sequence). The CDR3 totals 15 residues.